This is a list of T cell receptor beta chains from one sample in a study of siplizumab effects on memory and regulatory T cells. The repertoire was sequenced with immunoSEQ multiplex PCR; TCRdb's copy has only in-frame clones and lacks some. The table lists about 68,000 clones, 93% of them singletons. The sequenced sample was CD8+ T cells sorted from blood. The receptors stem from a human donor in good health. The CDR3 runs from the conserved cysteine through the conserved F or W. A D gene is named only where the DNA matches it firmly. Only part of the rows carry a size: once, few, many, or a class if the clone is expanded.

DNA: TGTGCCAGCAGTGAACAGGGAGCCTATAATTCACCCCTCCACTTT
CDR3: CASSEQGAYNSPLHF
size: few
D: -
J: TRBJ1-6
V: TRBV5-6

DNA: TGTGCCAGCAGTTTGAGCTCCTACAATGAGCAGTTCTTC
CDR3: CASSLSSYNEQFF
size: -
D: -
J: TRBJ2-1
V: TRBV27

DNA: TGTGCCAGCAGTCCCCTCGGGGGCGTTAATGAAAAACTGTTTTTT
CDR3: CASSPLGGVNEKLFF
size: -
D: -
J: TRBJ1-4
V: TRBV2

DNA: TGTGCCAGCAGCCCTCGGGACAGGAACAATGAGCAGTTCTTC
CDR3: CASSPRDRNNEQFF
size: once
D: TRBD1
J: TRBJ2-1
V: TRBV7-9

DNA: TGTGCCAGCAGTTACTCGAGGCAGGGTGGTACTGAAGCTTTCTTT
CDR3: CASSYSRQGGTEAFF
size: -
D: -
J: TRBJ1-1
V: TRBV6-5

DNA: TGTGCCAGCAGCTTGGGATTAGGGAATCCCGGGGGCTACACCTTC
CDR3: CASSLGLGNPGGYTF
size: -
D: -
J: TRBJ1-2
V: TRBV5-6

DNA: TGTGCCAGCAGCGTAAGCGGGGGTAGGGATGAGCAGTTCTTC
CDR3: CASSVSGGRDEQFF
size: -
D: TRBD2
J: TRBJ2-1
V: TRBV9

DNA: TGCAGCGTCCCCGGACAGTCCTACGAGCAGTACTTC
CDR3: CSVPGQSYEQYF
size: once
D: -
J: TRBJ2-7
V: TRBV29-1

DNA: TGTGCCAGCAGCCTGGTCTCCAATGAGCAGTTCTTC
CDR3: CASSLVSNEQFF
size: -
D: -
J: TRBJ2-1
V: TRBV5-4

DNA: TGTGCTAGTGGCTTGACTTCACAGGGCTACTATGGCTACACCTTC
CDR3: CASGLTSQGYYGYTF
size: once
D: -
J: TRBJ1-2
V: TRBV12-5

DNA: TGCGCCAGCAGCCAAACAAATCTCGGGGGTCGCAGCACTGAAGCTTTCTTT
CDR3: CASSQTNLGGRSTEAFF
size: -
D: -
J: TRBJ1-1
V: TRBV4-3

DNA: TGTGCCAGCAGTCACGACTATGGCTACACCTTC
CDR3: CASSHDYGYTF
size: -
D: -
J: TRBJ1-2
V: TRBV6-5

DNA: TGTGCCACTCCTGCCTCGACGTCCCCCTACAATGAGCAGTTCTTC
CDR3: CATPASTSPYNEQFF
size: -
D: -
J: TRBJ2-1
V: TRBV7-9

DNA: TGTGCCACCAGCAGAGACAGGGGCGCCGGGGAGCTGTTTTTT
CDR3: CATSRDRGAGELFF
size: -
D: -
J: TRBJ2-2
V: TRBV15

DNA: TGTGCCAGCAGCTCCTGGGGGCGTAACACCGGGGAGCTGTTTTTT
CDR3: CASSSWGRNTGELFF
size: -
D: -
J: TRBJ2-2
V: TRBV11-2

DNA: TGTGCCAGCTCACCAGACCAGGGCCAAGAGACCCAGTACTTC
CDR3: CASSPDQGQETQYF
size: -
D: -
J: TRBJ2-5
V: TRBV18

DNA: TGTGCCAGTAGTTCCCAGACAGGGCTGAACACTGAAGCTTTCTTT
CDR3: CASSSQTGLNTEAFF
size: -
D: TRBD1
J: TRBJ1-1
V: TRBV19

DNA: TGTGCCAGCAGCTCGGGACTAGCGGGGGAATTCTACAATGAGCAGTTCTTC
CDR3: CASSSGLAGEFYNEQFF
size: -
D: TRBD2
J: TRBJ2-1
V: TRBV7-9

DNA: TGTGCCAGCAGCTCAGGACTAGCGATGCAGTTCTTC
CDR3: CASSSGLAMQFF
size: -
D: TRBD2
J: TRBJ2-1
V: TRBV5-6

DNA: TGTGCCAGCAGTTTAGGGAATAGCAATCAGCCCCAGCATTTT
CDR3: CASSLGNSNQPQHF
size: -
D: -
J: TRBJ1-5
V: TRBV27

DNA: TGTGCCAGCAGCTTAACCGCACATCCCCCAATGAACACTGAAGCTTTCTTT
CDR3: CASSLTAHPPMNTEAFF
size: -
D: -
J: TRBJ1-1
V: TRBV7-3

DNA: TGTGCCAGCAGTGACTCCGAGGTGGGGTTCGACGGCTACACCTTC
CDR3: CASSDSEVGFDGYTF
size: once
D: -
J: TRBJ1-2
V: TRBV6-4

DNA: TGTGCCAGCAGTTACGGGGGGGATCTGCTTACCGGGGAGCTGTTTTTT
CDR3: CASSYGGDLLTGELFF
size: -
D: TRBD2
J: TRBJ2-2
V: TRBV6-6

DNA: TGCGCCAGCAGCACAGGACTAGCGGGGTCGTTCGAGTTAACAGATACGCAGTATTTT
CDR3: CASSTGLAGSFELTDTQYF
size: -
D: TRBD2
J: TRBJ2-3
V: TRBV5-1

DNA: TGTGCCAGCAGCTCCGGACGGGAAAAACTGTTTTTT
CDR3: CASSSGREKLFF
size: -
D: -
J: TRBJ1-4
V: TRBV7-6

DNA: TGTGCCAGCAGCTTTAAGGGTGGAGGCACTGAAGCTTTCTTT
CDR3: CASSFKGGGTEAFF
size: -
D: -
J: TRBJ1-1
V: TRBV5-4

DNA: TGTGCCAGCAGCCAAGTTGAGGGGAGTTCCTACGAGCAGTACTTC
CDR3: CASSQVEGSSYEQYF
size: once
D: -
J: TRBJ2-7
V: TRBV4-2

DNA: TGTGCCAGCAGCGTAGATCGCGGGGAGTTTTTTCCCGGGGAGCTGTTTTTT
CDR3: CASSVDRGEFFPGELFF
size: once
D: -
J: TRBJ2-2
V: TRBV9

DNA: TGTGCCAGCAGACAGGATAGCAATCAGCCCCAGCATTTT
CDR3: CASRQDSNQPQHF
size: -
D: -
J: TRBJ1-5
V: TRBV6-1

DNA: TGTGCCAGCAGCCCCTCCATACAGGGTGGGGGCACAGATACGCAGTATTTT
CDR3: CASSPSIQGGGTDTQYF
size: -
D: -
J: TRBJ2-3
V: TRBV4-2

DNA: TGCAGCGTTGATAGAGACAATGAGCAGTTCTTC
CDR3: CSVDRDNEQFF
size: -
D: -
J: TRBJ2-1
V: TRBV29-1

DNA: TGTGCCAGCAGCCAAGATAGGGGGAACACTGAAGCTTTCTTT
CDR3: CASSQDRGNTEAFF
size: -
D: -
J: TRBJ1-1
V: TRBV4-2

DNA: TGTGCCAGCAGCTTGGTGGGGAAGAACACCGGGGAGCTGTTTTTT
CDR3: CASSLVGKNTGELFF
size: -
D: -
J: TRBJ2-2
V: TRBV5-7

DNA: TGCGCCAGCAGCCAAGGAACGACAGGGCAGTACTTC
CDR3: CASSQGTTGQYF
size: -
D: TRBD1
J: TRBJ2-5
V: TRBV4-1

DNA: TGTGCCAGCAGTCAACGAAGGGGGGGCTACGAGCAGTACTTC
CDR3: CASSQRRGGYEQYF
size: -
D: -
J: TRBJ2-7
V: TRBV28

DNA: TGTGCCAGTAGTATAGTCGGCGCAACCTACGAGCAGTACTTC
CDR3: CASSIVGATYEQYF
size: -
D: -
J: TRBJ2-7
V: TRBV19

DNA: TGTGCCAGAGACAGGAGAACCACCTACGAGCAGTACTTC
CDR3: CARDRRTTYEQYF
size: -
D: -
J: TRBJ2-7
V: TRBV11-3

DNA: TGTGCCAGCAGTTCCCCGGGACATATCCAAGAGACCCAGTACTTC
CDR3: CASSSPGHIQETQYF
size: -
D: -
J: TRBJ2-5
V: TRBV6-6

DNA: TGTGCCAGCAGCCCGAATCTGGGCAATGAGCAGTTCTTC
CDR3: CASSPNLGNEQFF
size: -
D: -
J: TRBJ2-1
V: TRBV9

DNA: TGTGCCTCCCTTGGGGTGAATAGCACAGATACGCAGTATTTT
CDR3: CASLGVNSTDTQYF
size: -
D: -
J: TRBJ2-3
V: TRBV10-3

DNA: TGTGCCAGCAGTTTGGACGGGATCGAGGCTTTCTTT
CDR3: CASSLDGIEAFF
size: -
D: -
J: TRBJ1-1
V: TRBV27

DNA: TGTGCTAGTGGTTTCCAGGTTTGGGGCGGGACCTACGAGCAGTACTTC
CDR3: CASGFQVWGGTYEQYF
size: -
D: -
J: TRBJ2-7
V: TRBV12-5

DNA: TGCAGCGTCCGCGCACTGACTAGCGGGGAAACGCAGTATTTT
CDR3: CSVRALTSGETQYF
size: -
D: TRBD2
J: TRBJ2-3
V: TRBV29-1

DNA: TGCAGCGTTGACTGGCAGGGCAACCAAGAGACCCAGTACTTC
CDR3: CSVDWQGNQETQYF
size: -
D: -
J: TRBJ2-5
V: TRBV29-1

DNA: TGTGCCAGCAGCTTATTCCCCCTAGCGGGGGGGCTTGAGCAGTACTTC
CDR3: CASSLFPLAGGLEQYF
size: -
D: TRBD2
J: TRBJ2-7
V: TRBV7-8

DNA: TGTGCTAGTGGTTTGGCCAGGGGCAATCAGCCCCAGCATTTT
CDR3: CASGLARGNQPQHF
size: -
D: -
J: TRBJ1-5
V: TRBV12-5

DNA: TGTGCCAGCAGCTCCCCGGGACAGAATACTAACAATGAGCAGTTCTTC
CDR3: CASSSPGQNTNNEQFF
size: -
D: TRBD1
J: TRBJ2-1
V: TRBV7-9

DNA: TGTGCCAGCAGCGGTCTGGATGGCTACACCTTC
CDR3: CASSGLDGYTF
size: -
D: -
J: TRBJ1-2
V: TRBV9

DNA: TGTGCCAGCAGTGGCCCAGCCTACGAGCAGTACTTC
CDR3: CASSGPAYEQYF
size: -
D: -
J: TRBJ2-7
V: TRBV27

DNA: TGTGCCAGCAGCTCCTATTCTGGAAACACCATATATTTT
CDR3: CASSSYSGNTIYF
size: -
D: -
J: TRBJ1-3
V: TRBV7-8

DNA: TGCGCCAGCAGCTATCTGACAGGGAACACTGAAGCTTTCTTT
CDR3: CASSYLTGNTEAFF
size: -
D: -
J: TRBJ1-1
V: TRBV5-1

DNA: TGTGCCAGCAGCCCCCGAGTGCGCGGGGAGACCCAGTACTTC
CDR3: CASSPRVRGETQYF
size: few
D: -
J: TRBJ2-5
V: TRBV11-2

DNA: TGTGCCAGCAATTCGGGGGGGATTGTCGACTATGGCTACACCTTC
CDR3: CASNSGGIVDYGYTF
size: -
D: -
J: TRBJ1-2
V: TRBV7-9

DNA: TGTGCCAGCAGCCCCCCCGAGGAGCGGGGGGGCGGTGAGCAGTTCTTC
CDR3: CASSPPEERGGGEQFF
size: -
D: TRBD2
J: TRBJ2-1
V: TRBV27

DNA: TGTGCCAGCAGTTACCCCACAGGGAGGTCCTACAATGAGCAGTTCTTC
CDR3: CASSYPTGRSYNEQFF
size: -
D: -
J: TRBJ2-1
V: TRBV6-5

DNA: TGTGCCAGCAGTAACAGGGCATCCTACAATGAGCAGTTCTTC
CDR3: CASSNRASYNEQFF
size: -
D: -
J: TRBJ2-1
V: TRBV28

DNA: TGTGCCACCTCAGGGGAGGGTCAGCCCCAGCATTTT
CDR3: CATSGEGQPQHF
size: -
D: -
J: TRBJ1-5
V: TRBV7-9

DNA: TGTGCCAGCAGCTCCCCGGTTAGCGGGGGGGAGACCCAGTACTTC
CDR3: CASSSPVSGGETQYF
size: -
D: TRBD2
J: TRBJ2-5
V: TRBV5-4

DNA: TGTGCCAGCAGTCTAGCGGGGGCCGGGGAGCTGTTTTTT
CDR3: CASSLAGAGELFF
size: -
D: TRBD2
J: TRBJ2-2
V: TRBV27

DNA: TGTGCCATCAGTGAAACAGGGTCAATGAACACTGAAGCTTTCTTT
CDR3: CAISETGSMNTEAFF
size: -
D: -
J: TRBJ1-1
V: TRBV10-3